This T cell receptor beta chain came from a study of T cells in Graves' hyperthyroidism and ophthalmopathy. Whole-study findings and limits: Stable hyperthyroidism and ophthalmopathy were separated using 13 V-J signatures.

Uncontrolled infection, other autoimmune disease, pregnancy or lactation disqualified patients from enrolment. RNA transcripts yielded amplified TCR beta CDR3 regions. HTBI primers drove first-round RT-PCR of the TCR CDR3. TCRdb reprocessed the multiplex PCR reads with MiXCR, giving one entry per CDR3 protein. The sample lists 550,000 to 700,000 distinct CDR3 sequences, about 15% occurring once. The V gene's germline CDR1 is MDHEN and CDR2 SYDVKM. V was pared by 6 bases and J by 4 bases, with 12 bases between. The CDR3 is 13 amino acids. In regard to this clonotype: Its specificity is not known.

This receptor was obtained from a woman aged 40 to 50 with Graves' ophthalmopathy. Sequenced input: blood. The chain carries TRBV28 and TRBJ1-2; the D is unclear. The CDR3 DNA reads TGTGCCAGCAGCCCCTTGTTGGTCTATGGCTACACCTTC. It yields the protein CASSPLLVYGYTF.